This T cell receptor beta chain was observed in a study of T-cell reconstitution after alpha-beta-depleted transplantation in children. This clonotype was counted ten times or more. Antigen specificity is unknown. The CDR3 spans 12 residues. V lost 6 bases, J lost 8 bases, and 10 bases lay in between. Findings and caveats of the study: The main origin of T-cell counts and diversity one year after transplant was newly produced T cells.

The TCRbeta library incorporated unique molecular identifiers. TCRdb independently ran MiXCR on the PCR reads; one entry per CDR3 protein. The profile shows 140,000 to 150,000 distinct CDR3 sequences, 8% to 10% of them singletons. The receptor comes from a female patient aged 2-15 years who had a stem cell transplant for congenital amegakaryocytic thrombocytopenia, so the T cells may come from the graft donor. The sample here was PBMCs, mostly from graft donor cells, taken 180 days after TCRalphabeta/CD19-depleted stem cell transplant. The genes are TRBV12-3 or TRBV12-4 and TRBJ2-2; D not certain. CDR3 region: CASSLLGGELFF. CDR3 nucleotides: TGTGCCAGCAGCTTATTAGGAGGGGAGCTGTTTTTT.